This T cell receptor beta chain originates from a study of T-cell reconstitution after alpha-beta-depleted transplantation in children. There are many counts of this clonotype. Preparation of the TCRbeta library was carried out with unique molecular identifiers. TCRdb called the PCR reads again in MiXCR, with one record for every CDR3 protein. This table has some 220,000 distinct CDR3 sequences, approximately 9% appearing once. The receptor's source is a human donor who donated a stem cell graft to a child with acute lymphoblastic leukemia. This sample comprised PBMCs from the stem cell graft donor, obtained from the stem cell graft.

CDR3 sequence reads: CASRLIRHTEAFF. Written as DNA, the CDR3 is TGTGCCAGCAGATTGATACGACACACTGAAGCTTTCTTT. The chain is built from TRBV6-2 or TRBV6-3 and TRBJ1-1; D unresolved. Looked up from germline, CDR1 is MNHEY and CDR2 is SVGEGT. The germline V and J ends were trimmed by 6 bases and 3 bases, with 11 bases remaining between them. The CDR3 spans 13 residues.